This is a list of T cell receptor beta chains from one sample in a study of blood T cell repertoires in COVID-19. Only in-frame clones appear in the TCRdb table, and some are missing; sequencing was by immunoSEQ multiplex PCR. Among 250,000 or so clones, 86% were seen once, and the ten largest hold around 2.1%. The source material was PBMCs or T cells enriched from blood (not recorded which). The origin of the receptors is a woman aged 45-65 years who had recovered from COVID-19. Both conserved end residues are part of each CDR3. A D gene is named only where the DNA matches it firmly. For some rows the clone size is stated as once, few or many, or as a class when expanded; others skip it.

abundance	j_gene	d_gene	v_gene	CDR3aa	CDR3nt
once	TRBJ2-5	TRBD2	TRBV7-2	CASSLAGARGPQYF	TGTGCCAGCAGCCTAGCGGGGGCCCGAGGGCCCCAGTACTTC
-	TRBJ1-2	TRBD1	TRBV7-2	CASSLGDRANGYTF	TGTGCCAGCAGCTTAGGGGACAGGGCGAATGGCTACACCTTC
-	TRBJ2-1	TRBD2	TRBV11-2	CASSLGGGAWDEQFF	TGTGCCAGCAGCTTAGGCGGGGGGGCCTGGGATGAGCAGTTCTTC
few	TRBJ1-2	-	TRBV19	CASSIAGFYGYTF	TGTGCCAGTAGTATAGCGGGTTTCTATGGCTACACCTTC
-	TRBJ2-7	-	TRBV6-2/TRBV6-3	CASSSLTGGYEQYF	TGTGCCAGCAGTTCCTTGACAGGCGGGTACGAGCAGTACTTC
-	TRBJ1-2	-	TRBV9	CASSDATPLFGYTF	TGTGCCAGCAGCGACGCTACCCCCTTATTTGGCTACACCTTC
-	TRBJ1-1	-	TRBV5-4	CASSLQGPNTEAFF	TGTGCCAGCAGCTTGCAGGGGCCCAACACTGAAGCTTTCTTT
-	TRBJ2-3	-	TRBV29-1	CSVETGERTDTQYF	TGCAGCGTCGAGACAGGAGAACGCACAGATACGCAGTATTTT
-	TRBJ2-2	-	TRBV12-3/TRBV12-4	CASSRTTSGELFF	TGTGCCAGCAGCCGAACCACTAGCGGGGAGCTGTTTTTT
-	TRBJ2-3	TRBD2	TRBV9	CASSPGLAGVGTDTQYF	TGTGCCAGCAGCCCTGGACTAGCGGGAGTGGGCACAGATACGCAGTATTTT
-	TRBJ2-1	TRBD1	TRBV7-8	CASSLGEDRVLNEQFF	TGTGCCAGCAGCTTAGGAGAGGACAGGGTGTTGAATGAGCAGTTCTTC
once	TRBJ1-2	-	TRBV6-5	CASSYSIRGNYGYTF	TGTGCCAGCAGTTACTCGATCCGGGGAAACTATGGCTACACCTTC
-	TRBJ1-1	-	TRBV7-3	CASSLEGITEAFF	TGTGCCAGCAGCTTGGAGGGGATTACTGAAGCTTTCTTT
-	TRBJ1-5	TRBD1	TRBV7-2	CASSLEQGVGQPQHF	TGTGCCAGCAGCTTAGAGCAGGGGGTAGGACAGCCCCAGCATTTT
-	TRBJ2-1	TRBD2	TRBV5-1	CASSRGLAYEQFF	TGCGCCAGCAGCCGGGGACTAGCCTATGAGCAGTTCTTC
-	TRBJ1-4	TRBD1	TRBV30	CAGGQGASEKLFF	TGTGCCGGGGGACAGGGGGCTAGTGAAAAACTGTTTTTT
-	TRBJ2-7	TRBD2	TRBV3-1/TRBV3-2	CASSERTSLSEQYF	TGTGCCAGCAGCGAAAGGACTAGTTTATCCGAGCAGTACTTC
-	TRBJ1-6	TRBD1	TRBV5-6	CASSFEGQRFNSPLHF	TGTGCCAGCAGCTTTGAGGGACAGCGTTTTAATTCACCCCTCCACTTT
-	TRBJ2-7	-	TRBV2	CASSARGVAYEQYF	TGTGCCAGCAGCGCCAGGGGGGTGGCCTACGAGCAGTACTTC
-	TRBJ2-7	TRBD2	TRBV5-1	CASSDPSGRSYEQYF	TGCGCCAGCAGCGACCCTAGCGGGAGGTCCTACGAGCAGTACTTC
few	TRBJ1-5	-	TRBV15	CATSRVGGVSNQPQHF	TGTGCCACCAGCAGAGTCGGGGGGGTCAGCAATCAGCCCCAGCATTTT
-	TRBJ1-2	TRBD1	TRBV6-2/TRBV6-3	CASSLTGGRYGYTF	TGTGCCAGCAGCCTGACAGGGGGACGCTATGGCTACACCTTC
once	TRBJ2-7	TRBD1	TRBV28	CASSSPGGAVSYEQYF	TGTGCCAGCAGTTCCCCAGGGGGCGCGGTATCCTACGAGCAGTACTTC
-	TRBJ2-5	TRBD2	TRBV3-1/TRBV3-2	CASSQDGLAGPGTQYF	TGTGCCAGCAGCCAAGACGGCCTAGCGGGGCCCGGGACCCAGTACTTC
-	TRBJ2-3	TRBD1	TRBV9	CASSEQGDTQYF	TGTGCCAGCAGCGAACAGGGGGATACGCAGTATTTT
-	TRBJ2-1	-	TRBV10-2	CASSESIIRRAYNEQFF	TGCGCCAGCAGTGAGTCGATCATCCGGAGGGCTTACAATGAGCAGTTCTTC
-	TRBJ1-1	TRBD1	TRBV19	CASSFTGERTEAFF	TGTGCCAGTAGTTTCACAGGGGAGAGAACTGAAGCTTTCTTT
once	TRBJ1-3	-	TRBV20-1	CSASQGSGNTIYF	TGCAGTGCTAGTCAGGGCTCTGGAAACACCATATATTTT
-	TRBJ1-6	-	TRBV18	CASSPQGQGSTNSPLHF	TGTGCCAGCTCACCCCAGGGGCAGGGGTCCACTAATTCACCCCTCCACTTT
-	TRBJ1-1	TRBD1	TRBV7-2	CASSFKGQVGFVAFF	TGTGCCAGCAGCTTCAAAGGACAGGTCGGTTTTGTGGCTTTCTTT
-	TRBJ2-7	TRBD1	TRBV28	CASSVRDSRSYEQYF	TGTGCCAGCTCGGTACGGGACAGCCGTTCCTACGAGCAGTACTTC
few	TRBJ1-2	TRBD1	TRBV27	CASLGTGRNGYTF	TGTGCCAGCCTTGGGACAGGGAGAAATGGCTACACCTTC
-	TRBJ1-2	TRBD1	TRBV30	CAWRNRGFPYGYTF	TGTGCCTGGCGAAACAGGGGTTTTCCCTATGGCTACACCTTC
-	TRBJ1-2	-	TRBV7-3	CASSLGFRSGGYTF	TGTGCCAGCAGCTTAGGCTTCCGTTCGGGGGGCTACACCTTC
-	TRBJ2-1	-	TRBV7-2	CASSLAESLEQFF	TGTGCCAGCAGCTTAGCGGAGTCCTTAGAGCAGTTCTTC
-	TRBJ2-2	TRBD1	TRBV27	CASSLQTGANTGELFF	TGTGCCAGCAGCCTCCAGACAGGGGCGAACACCGGGGAGCTGTTTTTT
-	TRBJ2-5	TRBD2	TRBV7-2	CASSLAGTSKETQYF	TGTGCCAGCAGCTTAGCCGGGACTAGCAAAGAGACCCAGTACTTC
-	TRBJ2-1	TRBD2	TRBV7-6	CASSLGGGTSGSVEQFF	TGTGCCAGCAGCTTAGGTGGAGGGACTAGCGGGAGTGTTGAGCAGTTCTTC
-	TRBJ2-3	TRBD2	TRBV18	CASSATSGADTQYF	TGTGCCAGCTCAGCGACTAGCGGGGCAGATACGCAGTATTTT
once	TRBJ2-1	TRBD1	TRBV19	CASSPRDRSYNEQFF	TGTGCCAGTAGTCCGCGGGACAGGTCCTACAATGAGCAGTTCTTC
few	TRBJ2-1	TRBD1	TRBV28	CATRTGAKRQFF	TGTGCCACTAGGACAGGGGCGAAGCGGCAGTTCTTC
-	TRBJ1-1	-	TRBV5-1	CASSLERGGTEAFF	TGCGCCAGCAGCTTGGAAAGGGGTGGCACTGAAGCTTTCTTT
-	TRBJ1-3	-	TRBV18	CASSPRMSSGNTIYF	TGTGCCAGCTCACCACGCATGAGCTCTGGAAACACCATATATTTT
-	TRBJ2-7	-	TRBV29-1	CSVEDRLGAYEQYF	TGCAGCGTTGAAGATAGACTGGGAGCCTACGAGCAGTACTTC
-	TRBJ1-2	TRBD1	TRBV13	CASRLDRGNYGYTF	TGTGCCAGCCGCCTGGACAGGGGAAATTATGGCTACACCTTC
-	TRBJ2-4	-	TRBV5-8	CASTSNSRDLKNIQYF	TGTGCCAGCACCTCTAACAGCAGAGACCTAAAAAACATTCAGTACTTC
-	TRBJ2-7	-	TRBV11-2	CASSSGRVPYEQYF	TGTGCCAGCAGCTCGGGCAGGGTTCCCTACGAGCAGTACTTC
-	TRBJ1-1	-	TRBV18	CASSSQGNTEAFF	TGTGCCAGCTCCTCCCAGGGGAACACTGAAGCTTTCTTT
-	TRBJ2-1	-	TRBV6-5	CASSYAVSGSYNEQFF	TGTGCCAGCAGTTATGCGGTCTCGGGCTCCTACAATGAGCAGTTCTTC
-	TRBJ2-5	TRBD2	TRBV10-3	CAISEGGVETQYF	TGTGCCATCAGTGAGGGGGGGGTAGAGACCCAGTACTTC